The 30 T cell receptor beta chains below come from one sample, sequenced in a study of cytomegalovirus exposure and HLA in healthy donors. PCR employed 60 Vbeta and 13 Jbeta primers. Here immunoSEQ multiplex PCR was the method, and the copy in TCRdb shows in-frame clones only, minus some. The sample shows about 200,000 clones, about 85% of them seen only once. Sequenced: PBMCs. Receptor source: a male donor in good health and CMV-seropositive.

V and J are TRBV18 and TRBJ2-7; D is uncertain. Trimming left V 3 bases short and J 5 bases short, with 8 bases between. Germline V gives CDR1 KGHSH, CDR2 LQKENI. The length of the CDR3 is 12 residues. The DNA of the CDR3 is TGTGCCAGCTCACCCAACGGTAACGAGCAGTACTTC. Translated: CASSPNGNEQYF.

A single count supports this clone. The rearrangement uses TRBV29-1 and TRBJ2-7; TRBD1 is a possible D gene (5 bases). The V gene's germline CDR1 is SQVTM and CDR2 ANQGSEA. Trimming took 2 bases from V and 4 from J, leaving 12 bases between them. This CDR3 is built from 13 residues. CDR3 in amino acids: CSVEPPGSYEQYF. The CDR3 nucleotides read TGCAGCGTTGAACCTCCAGGGTCGTACGAGCAGTACTTC.

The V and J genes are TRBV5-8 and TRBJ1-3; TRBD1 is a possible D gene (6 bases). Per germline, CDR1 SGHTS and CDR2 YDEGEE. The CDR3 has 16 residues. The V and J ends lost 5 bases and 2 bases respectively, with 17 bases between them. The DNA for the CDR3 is TGTGCCAGCAGACACCGCCTACAGGGAGCTGGAAACACCATATATTTT. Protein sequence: CASRHRLQGAGNTIYF.

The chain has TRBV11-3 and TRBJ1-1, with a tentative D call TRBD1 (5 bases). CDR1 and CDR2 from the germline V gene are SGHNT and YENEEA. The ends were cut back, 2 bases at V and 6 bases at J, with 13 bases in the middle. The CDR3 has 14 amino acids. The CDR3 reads CASSLRGRGSEAFF. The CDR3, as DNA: TGTGCCAGCAGCTTAAGGGGCCGTGGGTCTGAAGCTTTCTTT.

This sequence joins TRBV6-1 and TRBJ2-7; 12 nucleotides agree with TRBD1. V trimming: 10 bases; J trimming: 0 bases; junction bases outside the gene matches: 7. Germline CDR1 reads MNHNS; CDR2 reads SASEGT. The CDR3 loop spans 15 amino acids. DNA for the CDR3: TGTGCCATGGCACCGGGACAGGGGGCCTCCTACGAGCAGTACTTC. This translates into CAMAPGQGASYEQYF.

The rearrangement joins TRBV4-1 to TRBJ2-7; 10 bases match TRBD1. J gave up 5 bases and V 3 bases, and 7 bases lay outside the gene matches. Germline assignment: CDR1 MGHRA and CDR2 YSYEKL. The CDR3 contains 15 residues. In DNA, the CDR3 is TGCGCCAGCAGCCATCTGGACAGGGGGTTCAACGAGCAGTACTTC. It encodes CASSHLDRGFNEQYF.

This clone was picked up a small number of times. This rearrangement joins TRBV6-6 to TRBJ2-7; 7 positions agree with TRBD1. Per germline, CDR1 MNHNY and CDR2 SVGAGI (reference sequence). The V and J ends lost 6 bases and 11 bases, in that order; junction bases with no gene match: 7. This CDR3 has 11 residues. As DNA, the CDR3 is TGTGCCAGCAGAAGGGGACAGTCCGAGTACTTC. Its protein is CASRRGQSEYF.

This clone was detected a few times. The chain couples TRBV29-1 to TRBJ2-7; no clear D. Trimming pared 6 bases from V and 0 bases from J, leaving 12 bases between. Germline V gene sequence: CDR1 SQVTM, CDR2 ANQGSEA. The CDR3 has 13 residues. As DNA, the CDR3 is TGCAGCGTGGATATCGGGTCCTCCTACGAGCAGTACTTC. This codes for CSVDIGSSYEQYF.

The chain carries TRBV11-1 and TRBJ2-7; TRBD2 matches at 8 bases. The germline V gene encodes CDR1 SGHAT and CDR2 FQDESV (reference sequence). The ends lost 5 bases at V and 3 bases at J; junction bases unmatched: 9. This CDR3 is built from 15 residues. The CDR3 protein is CASSRDSGTYYEQYF. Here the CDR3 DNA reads TGTGCCAGCAGCCGAGATAGCGGGACCTACTACGAGCAGTACTTC.

CDR3 protein: CASSSDREGNEKLFF. CDR3 DNA: TGTGCCAGCAGCTCGGACAGGGAGGGGAATGAAAAACTGTTTTTT. V gene TRBV7-2 combines with J gene TRBJ1-4, with 8 bases that match TRBD1. Germline-derived CDR1 and CDR2 are SGHTA and FQGNSA. V lost 4 bases to trimming and J lost 5 bases; unmatched junction nucleotides: 6. This CDR3 is 15 amino acids long.

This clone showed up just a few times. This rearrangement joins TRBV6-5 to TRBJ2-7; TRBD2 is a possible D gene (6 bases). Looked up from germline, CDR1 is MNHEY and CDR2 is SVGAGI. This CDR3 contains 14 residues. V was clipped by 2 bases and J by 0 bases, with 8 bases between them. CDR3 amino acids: CASSYGRGSYEQYF. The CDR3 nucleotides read TGTGCCAGCAGTTACGGGCGGGGCTCCTACGAGCAGTACTTC.

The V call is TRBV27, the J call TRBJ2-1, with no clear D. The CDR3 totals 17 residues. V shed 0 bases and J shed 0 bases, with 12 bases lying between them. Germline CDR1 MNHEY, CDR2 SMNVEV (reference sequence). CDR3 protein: CASSLSWQVSSYNEQFF. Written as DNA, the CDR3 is TGTGCCAGCAGTTTATCGTGGCAGGTGAGCTCCTACAATGAGCAGTTCTTC.

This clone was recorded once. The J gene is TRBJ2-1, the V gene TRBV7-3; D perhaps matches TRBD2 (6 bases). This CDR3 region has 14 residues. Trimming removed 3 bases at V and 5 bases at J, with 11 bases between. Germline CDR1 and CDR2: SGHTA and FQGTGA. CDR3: CASSFLGTDNEQFF. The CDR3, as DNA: TGTGCCAGCAGCTTTCTCGGGACTGACAATGAGCAGTTCTTC.

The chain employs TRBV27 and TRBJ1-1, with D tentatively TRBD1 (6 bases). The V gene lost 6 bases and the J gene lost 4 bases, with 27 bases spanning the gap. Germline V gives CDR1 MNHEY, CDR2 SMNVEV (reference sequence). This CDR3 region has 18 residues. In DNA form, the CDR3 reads TGTGCCAGCAGGATATCCACTCGACTACAGGGTGGAGGCACTGAAGCTTTCTTT. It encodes CASRISTRLQGGGTEAFF.

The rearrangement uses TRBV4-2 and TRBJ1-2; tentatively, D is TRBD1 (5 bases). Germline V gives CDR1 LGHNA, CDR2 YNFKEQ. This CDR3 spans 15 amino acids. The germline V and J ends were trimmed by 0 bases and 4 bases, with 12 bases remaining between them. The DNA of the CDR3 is TGTGCCAGCAGCCAAGATGGGGGGGGTTCCTATGGCTACACCTTC. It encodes CASSQDGGGSYGYTF.

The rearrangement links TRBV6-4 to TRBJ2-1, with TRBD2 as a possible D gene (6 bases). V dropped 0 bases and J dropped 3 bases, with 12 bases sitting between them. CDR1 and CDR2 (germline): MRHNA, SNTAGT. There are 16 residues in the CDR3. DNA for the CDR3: TGTGCCAGCAGTGACTCGAGGGGTAGCGGCTACAATGAGCAGTTCTTC. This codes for CASSDSRGSGYNEQFF.

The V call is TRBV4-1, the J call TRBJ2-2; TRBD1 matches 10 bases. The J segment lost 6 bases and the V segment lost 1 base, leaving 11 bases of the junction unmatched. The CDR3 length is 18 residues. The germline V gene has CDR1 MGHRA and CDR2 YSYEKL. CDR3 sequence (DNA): TGCGCCAGCAGCCAAGGGGCCCTGGGACAGGGGCCCCCCGGGGAGCTGTTTTTT. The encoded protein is CASSQGALGQGPPGELFF.

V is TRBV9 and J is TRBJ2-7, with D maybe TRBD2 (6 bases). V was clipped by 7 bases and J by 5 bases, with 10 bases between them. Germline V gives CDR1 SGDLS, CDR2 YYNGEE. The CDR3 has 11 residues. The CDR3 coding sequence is TGTGCCAGCGGAGGGCCGAACGAGCAGTACTTC. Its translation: CASGGPNEQYF. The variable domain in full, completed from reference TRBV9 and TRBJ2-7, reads DSGVTQTPKHLITATGQRVTLRCSPRSGDLSVYWYQQSLDQGLQFLIQYYNGEERAKGNILERFSAQQFPDLHSELNLSSLELGDSALYFCASGGPNEQYFGPGTRLTVT.

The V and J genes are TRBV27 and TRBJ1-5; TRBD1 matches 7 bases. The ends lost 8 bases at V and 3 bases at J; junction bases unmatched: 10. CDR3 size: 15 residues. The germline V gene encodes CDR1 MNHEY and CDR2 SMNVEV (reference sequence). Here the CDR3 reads CASGLGGTVNQPQHF. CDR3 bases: TGTGCCAGCGGATTAGGGGGGACAGTCAATCAGCCCCAGCATTTT.

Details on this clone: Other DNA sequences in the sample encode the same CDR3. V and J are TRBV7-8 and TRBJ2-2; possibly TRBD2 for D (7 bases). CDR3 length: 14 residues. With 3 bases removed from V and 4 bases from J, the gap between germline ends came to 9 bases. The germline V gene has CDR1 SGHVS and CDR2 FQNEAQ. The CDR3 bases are TGTGCCAGCAGCTTCGGGGGGCTCACCGGGGAGCTGTTTTTT. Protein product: CASSFGGLTGELFF.

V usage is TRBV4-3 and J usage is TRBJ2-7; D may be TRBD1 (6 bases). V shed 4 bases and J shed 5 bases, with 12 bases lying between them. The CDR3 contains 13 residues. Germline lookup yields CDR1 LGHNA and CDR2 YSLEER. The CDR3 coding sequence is TGCGCCAGCAGCCGACAAACAGGGAACGAGCAGTACTTC. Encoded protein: CASSRQTGNEQYF.

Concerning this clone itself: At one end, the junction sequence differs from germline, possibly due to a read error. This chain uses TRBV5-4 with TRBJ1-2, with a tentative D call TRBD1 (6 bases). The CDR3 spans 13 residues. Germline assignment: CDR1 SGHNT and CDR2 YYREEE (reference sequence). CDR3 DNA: TGTGCCTGCAGTGTGGACAGAAACTATGGCTACACCTTC. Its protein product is CACSVDRNYGYTF.

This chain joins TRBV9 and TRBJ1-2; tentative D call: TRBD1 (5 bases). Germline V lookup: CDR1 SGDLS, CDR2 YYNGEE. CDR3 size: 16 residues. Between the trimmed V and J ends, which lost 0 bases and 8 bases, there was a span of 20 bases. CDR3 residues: CASSVEKTAPRSGYTF. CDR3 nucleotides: TGTGCCAGCAGCGTAGAGAAGACAGCCCCCAGGAGCGGCTACACCTTC.

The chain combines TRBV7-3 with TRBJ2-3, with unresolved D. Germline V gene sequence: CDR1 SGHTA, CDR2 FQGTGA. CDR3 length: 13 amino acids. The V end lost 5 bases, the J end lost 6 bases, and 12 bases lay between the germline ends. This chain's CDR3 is CASSPTQVDTQYF. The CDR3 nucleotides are TGTGCCAGCAGCCCAACTCAGGTCGATACGCAGTATTTT. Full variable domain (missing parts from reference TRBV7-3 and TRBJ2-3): GAGVSQTPSNKVTEKGKYVELRCDPISGHTALYWYRQSLGQGPEFLIYFQGTGAADDSGLPNDRFFAVRPEGSVSTLKIQRTERGDSAVYLCASSPTQVDTQYFGPGTRLTVL.

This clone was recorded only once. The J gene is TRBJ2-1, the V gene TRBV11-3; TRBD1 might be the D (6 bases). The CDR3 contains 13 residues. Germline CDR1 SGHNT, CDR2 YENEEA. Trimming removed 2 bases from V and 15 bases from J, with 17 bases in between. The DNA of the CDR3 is TGTGCCAGCAGCTTAAATCAGGGGCTAACCCCGTTCTTC. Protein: CASSLNQGLTPFF.

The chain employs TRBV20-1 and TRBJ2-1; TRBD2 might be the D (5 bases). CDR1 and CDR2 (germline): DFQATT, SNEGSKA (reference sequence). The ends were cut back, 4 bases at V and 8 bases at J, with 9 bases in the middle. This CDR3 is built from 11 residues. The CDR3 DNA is TGCAGTGCTACCGTCGGGGATGAGCAGTTCTTC. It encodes CSATVGDEQFF.

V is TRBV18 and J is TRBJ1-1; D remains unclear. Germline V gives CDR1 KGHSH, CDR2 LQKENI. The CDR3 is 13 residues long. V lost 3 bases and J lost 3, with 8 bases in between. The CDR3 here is CASSPSRDTEAFF. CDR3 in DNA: TGTGCCAGCTCACCGTCCCGAGACACTGAAGCTTTCTTT.

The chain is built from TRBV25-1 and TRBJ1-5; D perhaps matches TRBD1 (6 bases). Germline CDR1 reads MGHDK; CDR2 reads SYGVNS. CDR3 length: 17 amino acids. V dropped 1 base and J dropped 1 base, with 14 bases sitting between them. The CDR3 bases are TGTGCCAGCAGTGAATGTTGGGACAATGTCAGCAATCAGCCCCAGCATTTT. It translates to CASSECWDNVSNQPQHF.

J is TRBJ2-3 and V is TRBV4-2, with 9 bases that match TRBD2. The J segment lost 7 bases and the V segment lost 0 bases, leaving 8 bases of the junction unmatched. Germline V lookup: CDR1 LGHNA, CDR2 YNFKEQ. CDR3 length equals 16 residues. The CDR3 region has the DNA TGTGCCAGCAGCCAAGAAATTAGCGGGGGAACCAATACGCAGTATTTT. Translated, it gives CASSQEISGGTNTQYF.

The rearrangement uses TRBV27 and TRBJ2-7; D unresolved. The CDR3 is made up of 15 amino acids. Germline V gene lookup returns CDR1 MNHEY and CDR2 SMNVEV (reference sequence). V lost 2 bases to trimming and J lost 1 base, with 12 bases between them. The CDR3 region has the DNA TGTGCCAGCAGTTTACAAGGAGTCTCTTCCTACGAGCAGTACTTC. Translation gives CASSLQGVSSYEQYF.